A single count supports the clone carrying this TCR beta chain. Its antigen is unknown. Germline V CDR1 and CDR2: MGHDK, SYGVNS. This CDR3 is built from 13 residues. The V end was cut by 6 bases, the J end by 3 bases, with 9 bases between. This entry comes from a study of T cell responses to AZD1222 COVID-19 vaccine. Looking at the study overall: Investigators merged groups given second doses at roughly 4 or roughly 12 weeks.

Whole-study findings and limits: Repertoires in all cases were sampled only once the peak T cell response had passed. Close to half of spike-specific TCRs reportedly recognize unmutated variant regions.

TCRdb keeps only in-frame clones here, not all; method: immunoSEQ multiplex PCR. Of some 140,000 clones listed, about nine tenths were seen once; the top ten hold 18%. The sample in question was peripheral blood, obtained on day 0 of AZD1222 vaccination. The V and J genes are TRBV25-1 and TRBJ2-1, with D unclear. This TCR was recovered from an adult in good health. The CDR3 bases are TGTGCCAGCAGCCCGCTGGACTACAATGAGCAGTTCTTC. Protein: CASSPLDYNEQFF.